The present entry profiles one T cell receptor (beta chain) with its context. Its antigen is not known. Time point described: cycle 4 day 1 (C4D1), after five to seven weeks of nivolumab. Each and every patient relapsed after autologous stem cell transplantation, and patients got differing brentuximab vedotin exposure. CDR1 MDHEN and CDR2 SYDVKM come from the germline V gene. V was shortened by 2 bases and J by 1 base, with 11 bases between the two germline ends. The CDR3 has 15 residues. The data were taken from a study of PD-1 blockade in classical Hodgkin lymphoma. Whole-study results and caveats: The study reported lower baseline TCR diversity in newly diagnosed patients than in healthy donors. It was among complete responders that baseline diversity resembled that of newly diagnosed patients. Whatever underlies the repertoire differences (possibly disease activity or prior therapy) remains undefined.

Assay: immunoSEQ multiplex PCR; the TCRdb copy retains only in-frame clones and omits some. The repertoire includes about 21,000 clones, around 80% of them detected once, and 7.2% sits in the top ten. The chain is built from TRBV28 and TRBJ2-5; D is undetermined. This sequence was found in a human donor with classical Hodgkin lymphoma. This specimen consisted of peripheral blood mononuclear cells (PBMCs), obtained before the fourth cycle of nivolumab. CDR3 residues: CASSLVGQTQETQYF. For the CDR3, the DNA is TGTGCCAGCAGTTTAGTTGGGCAGACCCAAGAGACCCAGTACTTC.